One and the same sample provided the 8 T cell receptor beta chains below, sequenced in a study of blood T cells in healthy people across ages. Sample-barcoded 5' priming and a J-beta primer mix drove a second PCR of roughly 7 to 11 cycles. TCRdb used MiXCR to reprocess the 5' RACE reads, holding one entry per CDR3 protein. The sample includes 900,000 to 950,000 distinct CDR3 sequences, 25% to 30% of them seen just once. The sample was also reused in another study, on T cells of mothers and their children.

Sample: blood. These receptors all stem from a woman aged 40 to 55 in good health.

The sample holds one count of this clonotype. A much larger clone differs from this one at a single base, so this may be a read error. The rearrangement joins TRBV5-1 to TRBJ1-2, with a weak D call TRBD1 (6 bases). There are 14 residues in the CDR3. From germline, CDR1 is SGHRS and CDR2 YFSETQ. The CDR3 is CAGSPSGVSYGYTF. The DNA for the CDR3 is TGCGCCGGCAGCCCTTCAGGGGTATCCTATGGCTACACCTTC.

This clonotype has a handful of counts. This chain uses TRBV20-1 with TRBJ2-1, with D possibly being TRBD1 (6 bases). In germline, CDR1 is DFQATT, CDR2 SNEGSKA (reference sequence). V lost 3 bases to trimming and J lost 4 bases, with 13 bases between them. The CDR3 totals 14 residues. CDR3 DNA: TGCAGTGCTAGCTTGCCGGACAGTTACAATGAGCAGTTCTTC. It is translated as CSASLPDSYNEQFF.

The CDR3 protein is CASSFVGRGRSNEQFF. DNA for the CDR3: TGTGCCAGCAGTTTCGTGGGGCGGGGACGGAGCAATGAGCAGTTCTTC. The chain combines TRBV28 with TRBJ2-1, with TRBD2 as a possible D gene (6 bases). Germline V gene data show CDR1 as MDHEN and CDR2 as SYDVKM. V lost 3 bases and J lost 6, with 18 bases in between. The CDR3 loop spans 16 amino acids.

This clonotype has just a few counts. This sequence joins TRBV9 and TRBJ1-2; tentatively, D is TRBD1 (5 bases). The CDR3 totals 16 residues. V dropped 4 bases and J dropped 8 bases, with 24 bases sitting between them. Germline CDR1 is SGDLS and CDR2 is YYNGEE. CDR3 residues: CASSPNGRGGGRGYTF. CDR3 DNA: TGTGCCAGCAGCCCCAACGGCCGGGGGGGAGGGAGAGGCTACACCTTC.

The V and J genes are TRBV27 and TRBJ2-6; unclear D gene. V was trimmed by 3 bases and J by 1 base, leaving 13 bases between them. The CDR3 runs 17 residues. Per germline, CDR1 MNHEY and CDR2 SMNVEV (reference sequence). DNA for the CDR3: TGTGCCAGCAGTTTCTGGCACAGAACATCTGGGGCCAACGTCCTGACTTTC. Translated: CASSFWHRTSGANVLTF.

This clonotype was picked up a small number of times. The chain recombines TRBV28 with TRBJ2-7; D perhaps matches TRBD2 (6 bases). The CDR3 is made up of 15 amino acids. V lost 2 bases to trimming and J lost 9 bases, with 20 bases between them. Germline V gives CDR1 MDHEN, CDR2 SYDVKM. The DNA of the CDR3 is TGTGCCAGCAGTTTACGGGCGGGGACTCTTTTGAGGCAGTACTTC. Translated: CASSLRAGTLLRQYF.

This clonotype has only a few counts. This chain connects TRBV7-2 to TRBJ2-7, with TRBD2 matching 7 bases. Germline CDR1 and CDR2: SGHTA and FQGNSA. This CDR3 is 13 amino acids long. Trimming cost V 5 bases and J 6 bases; bases outside gene matches: 7. CDR3 sequence (DNA): TGTGCCAGCAGCCCTCTAGCGGATCGCGAGCAGTACTTC. Translating gives CASSPLADREQYF.

This clonotype appeared many times. The CDR3 DNA reads as TGCAGCGTTACCGGGAGCTACGAGCAGTACTTC. It encodes CSVTGSYEQYF. V gene TRBV29-1 combines with J gene TRBJ2-7, with D maybe TRBD2 (6 bases). Germline V gene data show CDR1 as SQVTM and CDR2 as ANQGSEA. V lost 5 bases to trimming and J lost 3 bases, with 8 bases between them. CDR3 length: 11 amino acids.